A selection of T cell receptor beta chains follows, all from one sample in a study of cytomegalovirus exposure and HLA in healthy donors. TCRdb keeps only in-frame clones here, not all; method: immunoSEQ multiplex PCR. The data contain 200,000 or so clones, more than 75% of them singletons. Input material: PBMCs. These receptor sequences come from a human donor in good health. The CDR3 runs from the conserved cysteine through the conserved F or W. Each record gives: clone size, D gene, V gene, J gene, CDR3 DNA, CDR3 protein. D genes are given only for firm matches. Size values are once, few and many counts, or a class for expanded clones, and some rows have none.

clone_size: .
d_call: TRBD2
v_call: TRBV19
j_call: TRBJ2-3
cdr3_nt: TGTGCCAGTACCGCCTCCGGGACTAGCAGAGATACGCAGTATTTT
cdr3_aa: CASTASGTSRDTQYF

clone_size: .
d_call: TRBD1
v_call: TRBV7-2
j_call: TRBJ1-2
cdr3_nt: TGTGCCAGCAGAGACGGGACAGGGGGACGTGGCTACACCTTC
cdr3_aa: CASRDGTGGRGYTF

clone_size: .
d_call: TRBD2
v_call: TRBV5-1
j_call: TRBJ2-1
cdr3_nt: TGCGCCAGCAGGGGGACTAGCGGGAGGGAAAATGAGCAGTTCTTC
cdr3_aa: CASRGTSGRENEQFF

clone_size: .
d_call: .
v_call: TRBV9
j_call: TRBJ2-1
cdr3_nt: TGTGCCAGCAGCGTGCGGGAAACCCACAATGAGCAGTTCTTC
cdr3_aa: CASSVRETHNEQFF

clone_size: .
d_call: .
v_call: TRBV6-5
j_call: TRBJ1-1
cdr3_nt: TGTGCCAGCAGTTACTCGGCAGGACAAGGGACTGAAGCTTTCTTT
cdr3_aa: CASSYSAGQGTEAFF

clone_size: .
d_call: .
v_call: TRBV7-9
j_call: TRBJ2-1
cdr3_nt: TGTGCCAGCAGCTTACCAGTAGGGAGGCCCAGCTCCTACAATGAGCAGTTCTTC
cdr3_aa: CASSLPVGRPSSYNEQFF

clone_size: .
d_call: TRBD1
v_call: TRBV27
j_call: TRBJ1-1
cdr3_nt: TGTGCCAGCAGTCTGACGACAGGGATGAACACTGAAGCTTTCTTT
cdr3_aa: CASSLTTGMNTEAFF

clone_size: few
d_call: TRBD2
v_call: TRBV11-2
j_call: TRBJ2-7
cdr3_nt: TGTGCCAGCAGCTTAACTTTAGGACTAGCGGGGCTAGTCTACGAGCAGTACTTC
cdr3_aa: CASSLTLGLAGLVYEQYF

clone_size: .
d_call: .
v_call: TRBV7-8
j_call: TRBJ1-2
cdr3_nt: TGTGCCAGCAGCTTCATTCTGTGGGGGGATGGCTACACCTTC
cdr3_aa: CASSFILWGDGYTF

clone_size: .
d_call: TRBD1
v_call: TRBV30
j_call: TRBJ2-7
cdr3_nt: TGTGCCTGGAGTTACGGGACAGGGGGTTCGGACGAGCAGTACTTC
cdr3_aa: CAWSYGTGGSDEQYF

clone_size: .
d_call: .
v_call: TRBV19
j_call: TRBJ1-1
cdr3_nt: TGTGCCAGTAAAATGTTGGACGGGGTGAACACTGAAGCTTTCTTT
cdr3_aa: CASKMLDGVNTEAFF

clone_size: .
d_call: .
v_call: TRBV5-1
j_call: TRBJ2-7
cdr3_nt: TGCGCCAGCAGCTTGATGATGGGGGCCGGGTACGAGCAGTACTTC
cdr3_aa: CASSLMMGAGYEQYF

clone_size: few
d_call: TRBD2
v_call: TRBV9
j_call: TRBJ2-5
cdr3_nt: TGTGCCAGCAGCGTAGGAGGGACTAGCGGGCAAGAGACCCAGTACTTC
cdr3_aa: CASSVGGTSGQETQYF

clone_size: .
d_call: .
v_call: TRBV19
j_call: TRBJ1-2
cdr3_nt: TGTGCCAGTAGTATATGGTCAGGGCAGAACTATGGCTACACCTTC
cdr3_aa: CASSIWSGQNYGYTF

clone_size: .
d_call: .
v_call: TRBV7-2
j_call: TRBJ1-2
cdr3_nt: TGTGCCAGCAGCTTATCCCGACGGGACTATGGCTACACCTTC
cdr3_aa: CASSLSRRDYGYTF

clone_size: once
d_call: TRBD2
v_call: TRBV10-3
j_call: TRBJ2-3
cdr3_nt: TGTGCCATCAGTGCTTCCGCGGGAGGGAGGGAGACAGATACGCAGTATTTT
cdr3_aa: CAISASAGGRETDTQYF

clone_size: .
d_call: TRBD1
v_call: TRBV5-1
j_call: TRBJ1-2
cdr3_nt: TGCGCCAGCAGCCCTGGGGACAGGGGCTACACCTTC
cdr3_aa: CASSPGDRGYTF

clone_size: .
d_call: TRBD1
v_call: TRBV7-2
j_call: TRBJ1-4
cdr3_nt: TGTGCCAGCAGTTCCACAGGGAACAGGGGGAGCATGTTTTTT
cdr3_aa: CASSSTGNRGSMFF

clone_size: .
d_call: .
v_call: TRBV5-1
j_call: TRBJ2-3
cdr3_nt: TGCGCCAGCAGCTGGGTGGGAGGCACAGATACGCAGTATTTT
cdr3_aa: CASSWVGGTDTQYF

clone_size: .
d_call: TRBD2
v_call: TRBV5-1
j_call: TRBJ2-3
cdr3_nt: TGCGCCAGCAGACTAGCGGGAGGGAGCACAGATACGCAGTATTTT
cdr3_aa: CASRLAGGSTDTQYF